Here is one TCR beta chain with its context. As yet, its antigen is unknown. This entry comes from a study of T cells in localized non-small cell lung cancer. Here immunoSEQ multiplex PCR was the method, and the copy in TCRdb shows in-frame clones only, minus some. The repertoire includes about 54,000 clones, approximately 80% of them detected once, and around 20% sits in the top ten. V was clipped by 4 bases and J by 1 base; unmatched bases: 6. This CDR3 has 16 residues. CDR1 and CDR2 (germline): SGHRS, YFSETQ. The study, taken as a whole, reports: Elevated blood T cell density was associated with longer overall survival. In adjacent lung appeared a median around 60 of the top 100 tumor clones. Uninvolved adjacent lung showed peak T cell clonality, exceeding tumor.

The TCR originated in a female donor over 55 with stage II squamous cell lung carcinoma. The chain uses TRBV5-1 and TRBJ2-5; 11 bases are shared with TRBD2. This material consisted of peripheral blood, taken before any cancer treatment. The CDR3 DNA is TGCGCCAGCAGCCTTGGGACTAGCGGAGCCCAAGAGACCCAGTACTTC. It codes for CASSLGTSGAQETQYF.